This entry lists 25 T cell receptor beta chains sequenced from one sample in a study of T cell responses to AZD1222 COVID-19 vaccine. Only in-frame clones appear in the TCRdb table, and some are missing; sequencing was by immunoSEQ multiplex PCR. Altogether about 85,000 clones are present, around 90% being singletons, with the ten largest covering 6.5% to 9.5%. Material: peripheral blood, obtained 28 days after the second AZD1222 dose. The receptor source for this set is an adult who received the AZD1222 COVID-19 vaccine.

The rearrangement joins TRBV19 to TRBJ2-1; D is unclear. Trimming took off 8 bases at V and 7 bases at J, with 15 bases between the two ends. Germline V gene lookup returns CDR1 LNHDA and CDR2 SQIVND (reference sequence). CDR3 size: 13 residues. This CDR3 is CASSQFNLNEQFF. The CDR3 DNA reads TGTGCCAGTTCGCAGTTTAATTTGAATGAGCAGTTCTTC.

The rearrangement links TRBV4-1 to TRBJ1-3, with D unresolved. The CDR3 spans 17 residues. The V end lost 0 bases, the J end lost 3 bases, and 15 bases lay between the germline ends. CDR1 is MGHRA and CDR2 is YSYEKL in the germline V gene. The CDR3 DNA is TGCGCCAGCAGCCAAGATTCGCGGGGAACCTATGGAAACACCATATATTTT. It encodes CASSQDSRGTYGNTIYF.

V is TRBV6-2 or TRBV6-3 and J is TRBJ2-1; maybe TRBD2 (5 bases). Germline V gives CDR1 MNHEY, CDR2 SVGEGT. This CDR3 has 20 amino acids. V was cut by 1 base and J by 4 bases, with 26 bases left in between. The CDR3 reads CASSYLNRGRRVWDYNEQFF. CDR3 DNA sequence: TGTGCCAGCAGTTACTTGAACAGAGGGAGAAGGGTTTGGGATTACAATGAGCAGTTCTTC.

This chain connects TRBV6-5 to TRBJ1-4; the D is unclear. Per the germline V gene, CDR1 is MNHEY and CDR2 is SVGAGI. Trimming took 5 bases from V and 0 from J, leaving 10 bases between them. The CDR3 has 15 residues. CDR3 sequence reads: CASSRTDATNEKLFF. CDR3 coding DNA: TGTGCCAGCAGTCGAACAGATGCAACTAATGAAAAACTGTTTTTT.

The genes are TRBV7-8 and TRBJ1-1; the D is unclear. From germline, CDR1 is SGHVS and CDR2 FQNEAQ. CDR3 size: 13 residues. The germline V and J ends were trimmed by 5 bases and 8 bases, with 15 bases remaining between them. CDR3: CASSPSPGREAFF. CDR3 sequence (DNA): TGTGCCAGCAGCCCGTCCCCAGGAAGGGAAGCTTTCTTT. Using reference TRBV7-8 and TRBJ1-1 for the parts outside the CDR3, the full variable domain is GAGVSQSPRYKVAKRGQDVALRCDPISGHVSLFWYQQALGQGPEFLTYFQNEAQLDKSGLPSDRFFAERPEGSVSTLKIQRTQQEDSAVYLCASSPSPGREAFFGQGTRLTVV.

The chain links TRBV7-9 to TRBJ1-1; 7 bases match TRBD1. The V and J ends lost 6 bases and 0 bases, in that order; junction bases with no gene match: 4. This CDR3 is built from 14 residues. Germline V CDR1 and CDR2: SEHNR, FQNEAQ (reference sequence). The CDR3 protein is CASSPGGMNTEAFF. The CDR3 region has the DNA TGTGCCAGCAGTCCAGGGGGAATGAACACTGAAGCTTTCTTT.

This chain uses TRBV14 with TRBJ1-2; TRBD1 might be the D (6 bases). Germline CDR1 is SGHDN and CDR2 is FVKESK. This CDR3 contains 13 residues. With 3 bases removed from V and 8 bases from J, the gap between germline ends came to 13 bases. CDR3 amino acids: CASSQGGVWGYTF. The CDR3 DNA follows: TGTGCCAGCAGCCAGGGGGGCGTCTGGGGCTACACCTTC. Complete variable domain (other parts from reference TRBV14 and TRBJ1-2): EAGVTQFPSHSVIEKGQTVTLRCDPISGHDNLYWYRRVMGKEIKFLLHFVKESKQDESGMPNNRFLAERTGGTYSTLKVQPAELEDSGVYFCASSQGGVWGYTFGSGTRLTVV.

The J gene is TRBJ2-3, the V gene TRBV7-2; 7 nucleotides align to TRBD2. The germline CDR1 and CDR2 sequences are SGHTA and FQGNSA. This CDR3 is 15 amino acids long. V lost 5 bases, J lost 4 bases, and 9 bases stayed unmatched. The CDR3 DNA reads TGTGCCAGCAGCCTCGAGGGCCGGGGGGCAGATACGCAGTATTTT. It is translated as CASSLEGRGADTQYF.

This clone was detected a few times. The rearrangement joins TRBV28 to TRBJ2-1, with D maybe TRBD2 (5 bases). Trimming removed 6 bases from V and 10 bases from J, with 25 bases in between. This CDR3 comprises 16 residues. Germline CDR1 and CDR2: MDHEN and SYDVKM. CDR3 loop: CASSPSRAGVGREQFF. CDR3 bases: TGTGCCAGCAGCCCGTCCCGGGCGGGCGTGGGTAGGGAGCAGTTCTTC. Full variable domain (outside the CDR3, taken from reference TRBV28 and TRBJ2-1): DVKVTQSSRYLVKRTGEKVFLECVQDMDHENMFWYRQDPGLGLRLIYFSYDVKMKEKGDIPEGYSVSREKKERFSLILESASTNQTSMYLCASSPSRAGVGREQFFGPGTRLTVL.

V is TRBV28 and J is TRBJ1-1; TRBD1 might be the D (6 bases). V was trimmed by 6 bases and J by 7 bases, leaving 12 bases between them. The CDR3 is 12 residues long. Germline V lookup: CDR1 MDHEN, CDR2 SYDVKM. The DNA of the CDR3 is TGTGCCAGCAGCCAAGGACAGCTTGAAGCTTTCTTT. This sequence encodes CASSQGQLEAFF.

This chain connects TRBV9 to TRBJ2-2; D unresolved. Germline V lookup: CDR1 SGDLS, CDR2 YYNGEE. V gave up 0 bases and J gave up 5 bases, with 8 bases separating them. This CDR3 contains 14 residues. CDR3 nucleotides: TGTGCCAGCAGCGTAGTTGCCAGTACCGGGGAGCTGTTTTTT. Its translation: CASSVVASTGELFF.

This clone was counted once. The chain is built from TRBV28 and TRBJ2-7; weak D call: TRBD2 (6 bases). V was pared by 0 bases and J by 2 bases, with 20 bases between. In germline, CDR1 is MDHEN, CDR2 SYDVKM. The CDR3 is 18 amino acids. CDR3 nucleotide sequence: TGTGCCAGCAGTTTATGGCGCGTCGGGACTCGCGAGACCTACGAGCAGTACTTC. Its translation is CASSLWRVGTRETYEQYF. The variable domain in full, with the rest retrieved from reference TRBV28 and TRBJ2-7, is DVKVTQSSRYLVKRTGEKVFLECVQDMDHENMFWYRQDPGLGLRLIYFSYDVKMKEKGDIPEGYSVSREKKERFSLILESASTNQTSMYLCASSLWRVGTRETYEQYFGPGTRLTVT.

This sequence joins TRBV19 and TRBJ1-2, with 7 nucleotides matching TRBD1. Germline assignment: CDR1 LNHDA and CDR2 SQIVND (reference sequence). The junction had 8 bases not matched to a gene; V was cut back by 5 bases and J by 2 bases. The CDR3 spans 15 residues. The CDR3 region is CASSPTGAFNYGYTF. The CDR3 DNA sequence: TGTGCCAGTAGTCCCACAGGGGCTTTCAACTATGGCTACACCTTC.

V is TRBV27 and J is TRBJ2-1, with 8 bases fitting TRBD2. Germline-derived CDR1 and CDR2 are MNHEY and SMNVEV (reference sequence). This CDR3 spans 14 amino acids. V was pared by 5 bases and J by 7 bases, with 7 bases of the junction left unmatched. CDR3 residues: CASSPGLVGNEQFF. The CDR3 DNA sequence: TGTGCCAGCAGTCCGGGACTAGTGGGGAATGAGCAGTTCTTC.

The V and J genes are TRBV29-1 and TRBJ2-7; D is unclear. Between the trimmed V and J ends, which lost 7 bases and 6 bases, there was a span of 16 bases. In germline, CDR1 is SQVTM, CDR2 ANQGSEA. The CDR3 runs to 12 residues. The CDR3 reads CSAPRAPREQYF. The CDR3, as DNA: TGCAGCGCTCCCCGGGCGCCTCGCGAGCAGTACTTC.

The rearrangement uses TRBV12-5 and TRBJ2-3, with D tentatively TRBD2 (5 bases). This CDR3 is built from 13 residues. Trimming shortened V by 3 bases and J by 1 base, and 5 bases separated the two germline ends. Germline values: CDR1 LGHNT, CDR2 FRNRAP. CDR3 DNA sequence: TGTGCTAGTGGTTTTAGCGGCACAGATACGCAGTATTTT. Its translation is CASGFSGTDTQYF. The whole variable domain, remainder taken from reference TRBV12-5 and TRBJ2-3, is DARVTQTPRHKVTEMGQEVTMRCQPILGHNTVFWYRQTMMQGLELLAYFRNRAPLDDSGMPKDRFSAEMPDATLATLKIQPSEPRDSAVYFCASGFSGTDTQYFGPGTRLTVL.

This chain connects TRBV5-1 to TRBJ2-1; TRBD2 aligns across 7 bases. V was clipped by 2 bases and J by 5 bases; unmatched bases: 10. Germline-derived CDR1 and CDR2 are SGHRS and YFSETQ. This CDR3 has 16 amino acids. CDR3 DNA sequence: TGCGCCAGCAGCTTCTTGGGACTACCACTTAACAATGAGCAGTTCTTC. It yields the protein CASSFLGLPLNNEQFF.

The sample holds one count of this clone. This chain links TRBV6-5 with TRBJ2-1; 8 nucleotides agree with TRBD2. Germline assignment: CDR1 MNHEY and CDR2 SVGAGI. This CDR3 has 15 residues. J was trimmed by 7 bases and V by 8 bases; bases with no gene match: 13. The CDR3 here is CASGSGTSPRNEQFF. The CDR3 DNA reads as TGTGCCAGCGGGAGCGGGACTAGTCCCCGTAATGAGCAGTTCTTC.

The chain uses TRBV4-3 and TRBJ1-4; weak D call: TRBD1 (5 bases). The CDR3 loop spans 12 amino acids. Trimming cost V 0 bases and J 11 bases, with 7 bases left between them. Germline loops: CDR1 LGHNA, CDR2 YSLEER. The CDR3: CASSQDREKLFF. The CDR3 DNA follows: TGCGCCAGCAGCCAAGACAGGGAGAAACTGTTTTTT.

The chain joins TRBV7-9 to TRBJ1-1; no definite D call. The length of the CDR3 is 15 residues. Germline V gene sequence: CDR1 SEHNR, CDR2 FQNEAQ (reference sequence). V lost 1 base to trimming and J lost 5 bases, with 14 bases between them. CDR3 nucleotides: TGTGCCAGCAGCTTAGGTATTGGTATTGGGACTGAAGCTTTCTTT. Encoded protein: CASSLGIGIGTEAFF.

This clone was observed a single time. The CDR3 coding sequence is TGTGCCAGCAGCTTGGCAGCCCTTAACTATGGCTACACCTTC. This encodes CASSLAALNYGYTF. This chain uses TRBV7-9 with TRBJ1-2; the D is unclear. The germline V and J ends were trimmed by 3 bases and 1 base, with 9 bases remaining between them. Germline-derived CDR1 and CDR2 are SEHNR and FQNEAQ (reference sequence). CDR3 length: 14 residues. The complete variable domain, with remaining parts taken from reference TRBV7-9 and TRBJ1-2, reads DTGVSQNPRHKITKRGQNVTFRCDPISEHNRLYWYRQTLGQGPEFLTYFQNEAQLEKSRLLSDRFSAERPKGSFSTLEIQRTEQGDSAMYLCASSLAALNYGYTFGSGTRLTVV.

The chain couples TRBV6-5 to TRBJ1-5, with TRBD1 matching over 7 bases. The germline CDR1 and CDR2 sequences are MNHEY and SVGAGI. This CDR3 region has 15 residues. The J segment lost 4 bases and the V segment lost 6 bases, leaving 9 bases of the junction unmatched. The CDR3 nucleotides are TGTGCCAGCAGAAGTCGACAGGGACCGAATCAGCCCCAGCATTTT. Translated, it gives CASRSRQGPNQPQHF.

As for this clone: Other nucleotide sequences in the sample specify the same CDR3. The chain uses TRBV18 and TRBJ1-5; no clear D gene. The length of the CDR3 is 13 residues. The V gene's germline CDR1 is KGHSH and CDR2 LQKENI. Trimming took 3 bases from V and 0 from J, leaving 3 bases between them. CDR3 sequence (DNA): TGTGCCAGCTCACCGGGTAGCAATCAGCCCCAGCATTTT. This encodes CASSPGSNQPQHF.

This clone showed up just once. V gene TRBV14 combines with J gene TRBJ2-7; D not resolved. V lost 4 bases and J 2 bases, leaving 6 bases between the germline ends. The CDR3 runs 12 residues. Germline V CDR1 and CDR2: SGHDN, FVKESK. CDR3 coding DNA: TGTGCCAGCAGCCGTAACACCTACGAGCAGTACTTC. It codes for CASSRNTYEQYF.

In the case of this clone: Additional DNA sequences in this sample encode the identical CDR3. This rearrangement joins TRBV5-1 to TRBJ2-5; no definite D call. Trimming shortened V by 0 bases and J by 4 bases, and 7 bases separated the two germline ends. Germline V CDR1 and CDR2: SGHRS, YFSETQ. This CDR3 is 13 amino acids long. CDR3 in DNA: TGCGCCAGCAGCTTGGGCAGTGGAGAGACCCAGTACTTC. This sequence encodes CASSLGSGETQYF. The complete variable domain, with remaining parts taken from reference TRBV5-1 and TRBJ2-5, reads KAGVTQTPRYLIKTRGQQVTLSCSPISGHRSVSWYQQTPGQGLQFLFEYFSETQRNKGNFPGRFSGRQFSNSRSEMNVSTLELGDSALYLCASSLGSGETQYFGPGTRLLVL.